The clone carrying this T cell receptor beta chain has ten or more counts. These data come from a study of human T cells and chemical hapten exposure. In the study overall: Per-sample TCR yields varied mainly from small pooled library volume differences.

V shed 0 bases and J shed 8 bases, with 6 bases lying between them. This CDR3 is built from 13 residues. Germline loops: CDR1 SGHRS, CDR2 YFSETQ. Before extraction, the whole blood was not fractionated, and total RNA was taken from it. TCRdb fed the 5' RACE reads into MiXCR, producing one record per CDR3 protein. The sample includes 120,000 to 150,000 distinct CDR3 sequences, roughly 4.1% of them seen just once. This sequence was found in a female donor in good health. The chain recombines TRBV5-1 with TRBJ1-6; no clear D. The CDR3: CASSLEAYSPLHF. The DNA for the CDR3 is TGCGCCAGCAGCTTGGAGGCCTATTCACCCCTCCACTTT.